This TCR beta chain was captured in a study of human thymus T cells. General observations from the study: Highly overlapping thymic repertoires among unrelated individuals were reported in related research. Thymic as well as blood repertoires seemed to favor certain V and J genes unevenly.

Measured with immunoSEQ multiplex PCR; TCRdb has only the in-frame clones, and not every one. The sample holds approximately 71,000 clones, around 95% seen once. In regard to this clone: Its antigen is currently unknown.

During corrective heart surgery, resections were taken, and the thymus tissue came from them. Having corrective surgery for congenital heart defects, healthy Finnish infants were the ones who donated. V was pared by 1 base and J by 2 bases, with 4 bases of the junction left unmatched. The CDR3 is made up of 18 amino acids. Germline CDR1 is LGHNA and CDR2 is YSLEER. V is TRBV4-3 and J is TRBJ2-6; 11 bases match TRBD1. Material for sequencing was thymus tissue. The sequence derives from a girl less than two years old with a congenital heart defect but otherwise immunologically healthy. This CDR3 is CASSQGDRGCTGANVLTF. The CDR3 DNA reads as TGCGCCAGCAGCCAAGGGGACAGGGGGTGTACTGGGGCCAACGTCCTGACTTTC.